This is a list of T cell receptor beta chains from one sample in a study of blood T cell repertoires in COVID-19. Clones were read by immunoSEQ multiplex PCR, and TCRdb kept only the in-frame ones, dropping some. The sample holds fewer than 250,000 clones; roughly 90% are singletons and the top ten take roughly 2.5%. Sample: peripheral blood. These receptors were collected from an older woman with acute or convalescent COVID-19. Each CDR3 is given with its conserved first and last residue. The order of the fields is V gene, J gene, clone size, CDR3 protein. Size is omitted from some rows. Given values are once, few, many or a class for expanded clones.

TRBV5-5,TRBJ2-1,-,CASSSGTGAYNEQFF
TRBV10-3,TRBJ1-1,few,CAISAQVGDEASF
TRBV19,TRBJ1-6,-,CASRVGVYSPLHF
TRBV9,TRBJ2-2,-,CASSATGVWTGELFF
TRBV6-5,TRBJ2-7,once,CASRPGGPYEQYF
TRBV19,TRBJ2-5,-,CASSIQRDSETQYF
TRBV30,TRBJ2-7,-,CAWSRRAPSSYEQYF
TRBV18,TRBJ1-3,once,CASSSGDGNTIYF
TRBV5-1,TRBJ1-2,few,CASSLYYRGSDYGYTF
TRBV6-5,TRBJ1-5,-,CASSSTGIGNQPQHF
TRBV6-2/TRBV6-3,TRBJ2-2,once,CASSYSRGLGTGELFF
TRBV5-4,TRBJ1-4,-,CASSLQAGTYEKLFF
TRBV3-1/TRBV3-2,TRBJ2-7,-,CASSRRTGTPGGYEQYF
TRBV5-6,TRBJ1-5,-,CASSYRDRGFQPQHF
TRBV19,TRBJ1-1,-,CASSIRGSGTEAFF
TRBV14,TRBJ1-1,-,CASSQERTIIMNTEAFF
TRBV6-6,TRBJ2-7,-,CASRGDRGLLDEQYF
TRBV6-2/TRBV6-3,TRBJ1-2,-,CASSYPPGQAPGYGYTF
TRBV5-1,TRBJ2-7,-,CASSLSHPGLAYPGSYEQYF
TRBV7-2,TRBJ2-2,-,CASSTVSGHATGELFF
TRBV28,TRBJ1-1,-,CASITWGRGEAFF
TRBV18,TRBJ1-2,-,CASSPQGGNYYGYTF
TRBV19,TRBJ2-3,few,CASSRVAGTTDTQYF
TRBV6-1,TRBJ1-4,-,CASSDVGDRVDEKLFF
TRBV7-2,TRBJ2-7,-,CASSLAGTSAEQYF
TRBV7-2,TRBJ2-7,-,CASSLPGGYEQYF
TRBV6-6,TRBJ2-1,-,CASSLTGINEQFF
TRBV5-1,TRBJ2-2,few,CASSLGHRDRNTGELFF
TRBV6-2/TRBV6-3,TRBJ2-2,few,CASSLAHLAGKAGELFF